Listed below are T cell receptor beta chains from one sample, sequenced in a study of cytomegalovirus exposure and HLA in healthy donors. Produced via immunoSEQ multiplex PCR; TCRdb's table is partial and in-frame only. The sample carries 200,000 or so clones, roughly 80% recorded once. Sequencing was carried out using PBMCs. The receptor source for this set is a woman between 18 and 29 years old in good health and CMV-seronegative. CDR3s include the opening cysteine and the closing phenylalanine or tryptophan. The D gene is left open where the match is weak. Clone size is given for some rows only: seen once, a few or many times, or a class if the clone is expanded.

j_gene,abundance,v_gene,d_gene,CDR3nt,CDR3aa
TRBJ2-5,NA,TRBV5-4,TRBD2,TGTGCCAGCAGCGATGGGGGGGAAGAGACCCAGTACTTC,CASSDGGEETQYF
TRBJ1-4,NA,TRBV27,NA,TGTGCCAGCAGTTCGTACCGAAAAGGGGAAAAACTGTTTTTT,CASSSYRKGEKLFF
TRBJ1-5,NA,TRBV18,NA,TGTGCCAGCTCACCTAGACCAACCACCCAGAGGCTGCCCCAGCATTTT,CASSPRPTTQRLPQHF
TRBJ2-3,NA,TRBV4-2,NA,TGTGCCAGCAGCCAAGTAGGGGTAGGTCGCACAGATACGCAGTATTTT,CASSQVGVGRTDTQYF
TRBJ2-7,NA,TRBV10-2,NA,TGCGCCAGCAGTCCCGGGACAATCCGCGAGCAGTACTTC,CASSPGTIREQYF
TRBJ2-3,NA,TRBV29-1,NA,TGCAGCGTTGAAAAGTGGGCGGAGAAGGTCACAGATACGCAGTATTTT,CSVEKWAEKVTDTQYF
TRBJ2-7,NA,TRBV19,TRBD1,TGTGCCAGTAGTTTGGGACAGGGGGTAAACGAGCAGTACTTC,CASSLGQGVNEQYF
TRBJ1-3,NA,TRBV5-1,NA,TGCGCCAGCAGCCTGACAGTGTCTGGAAACACCATATATTTT,CASSLTVSGNTIYF
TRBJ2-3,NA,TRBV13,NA,TGTGCCAGCAGCCCCGGGACCCCAAGGGGTACGCAGTATTTT,CASSPGTPRGTQYF
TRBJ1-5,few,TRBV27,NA,TGTGCCAGCAGCCAGGGGTCCCCAGTACAGCCCCAGCATTTT,CASSQGSPVQPQHF
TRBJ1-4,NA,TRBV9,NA,TGTGCCAGCAGCGTAGCGTCAGGGACTAATGAAAAACTGTTTTTT,CASSVASGTNEKLFF
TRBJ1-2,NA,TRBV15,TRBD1,TGTGCCACCAGCAGGGACCGGACAGGGTATGGCTACACCTTC,CATSRDRTGYGYTF
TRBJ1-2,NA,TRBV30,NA,TGTGCCTGGAGTGTTGGAATCCCTGGCTACACCTTC,CAWSVGIPGYTF
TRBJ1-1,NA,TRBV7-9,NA,TGTGCCAGCAGCTTAGCGGGGGTAACTGAAGCTTTCTTT,CASSLAGVTEAFF
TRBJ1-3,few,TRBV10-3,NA,TGTGCCATCAGTGAGGACGGGGCCTCTGGAAACACCATATATTTT,CAISEDGASGNTIYF
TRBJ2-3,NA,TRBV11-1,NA,TGTGCCAGCAGTTCAGGACGGGGGACAGATACGCAGTATTTT,CASSSGRGTDTQYF
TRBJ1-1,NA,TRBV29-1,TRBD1,TGCAGCGTACAGGGGTTTGTCACTGAAGCTTTCTTT,CSVQGFVTEAFF
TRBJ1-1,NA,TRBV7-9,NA,TGTGCCAGCAGCTCGACCTCCACGGGTAACACTGAAGCTTTCTTT,CASSSTSTGNTEAFF
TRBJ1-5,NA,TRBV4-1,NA,TGCGCCAGCAGCCAAGATAGGATCGCGAGCAATCAGCCCCAGCATTTT,CASSQDRIASNQPQHF
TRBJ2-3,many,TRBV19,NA,TGTGCCAGTAGTATTGGGCAGATGGGGTCAGTGGATACGCAGTATTTT,CASSIGQMGSVDTQYF
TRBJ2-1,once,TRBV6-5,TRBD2,TGTGCCAGCAGCCAGGGACTATACTCCTACAATGAGCAGTTCTTC,CASSQGLYSYNEQFF
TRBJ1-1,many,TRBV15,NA,TGTGCCACCAGCAGGAGGACAGCCAACACTGAAGCTTTCTTT,CATSRRTANTEAFF
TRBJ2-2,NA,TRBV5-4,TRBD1,TGTGCCAGCAGCTGGGACAGGGCGGGCACCGGGGAGCTGTTTTTT,CASSWDRAGTGELFF
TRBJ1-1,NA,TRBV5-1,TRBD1,TGCGCCAGCAGAAAGCCGGGACAGGGGACTGAAGCTTTCTTT,CASRKPGQGTEAFF
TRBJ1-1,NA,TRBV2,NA,TGTGCCGCTAGCCCGGACGGGAACACTGAAGCTTTCTTT,CAASPDGNTEAFF
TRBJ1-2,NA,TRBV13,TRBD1,TGTGCCAGCAGCCGCCCGGGACAGGGTCATGGCTACACCTTC,CASSRPGQGHGYTF
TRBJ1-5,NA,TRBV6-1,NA,TGTGCCAGCAGTGGGGGGGATCTGCTTAGCAATCAGCCCCAGCATTTT,CASSGGDLLSNQPQHF
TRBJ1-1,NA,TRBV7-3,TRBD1,TGTGCCAGCAGCTTATCTGGACAGGGGATCACTGAAGCTTTCTTT,CASSLSGQGITEAFF
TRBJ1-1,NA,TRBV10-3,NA,TGTGCCATCAGTGAGGGCAGGGAAGCGAACACTGAAGCTTTCTTT,CAISEGREANTEAFF
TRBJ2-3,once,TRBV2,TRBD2,TGTGCCAGCAGTGAACTAGCGGGCAGCACAGATATGCAGTATTTT,CASSELAGSTDMQYF
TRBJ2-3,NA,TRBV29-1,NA,TGCAGCGTTGTTCGGCTCTCCGAGGACATTAGCACAGATACGCAGTATTTT,CSVVRLSEDISTDTQYF
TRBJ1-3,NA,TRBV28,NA,TGTGCCAGCAGCCCGCTTCCAAACACCATATATTTT,CASSPLPNTIYF
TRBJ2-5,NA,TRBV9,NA,TGTGCCAGCAATGGGGGGCGGGTCCAAGAGACCCAGTACTTC,CASNGGRVQETQYF
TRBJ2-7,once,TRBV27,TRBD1,TGTGCCAGCAGTATCCGACAGGGGACCTCCTACGAGCAGTACTTC,CASSIRQGTSYEQYF
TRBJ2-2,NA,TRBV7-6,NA,TGTGCCAGCAGCTTAATCGGGAACCGGGAGCTGTTTTTT,CASSLIGNRELFF
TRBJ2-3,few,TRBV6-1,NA,TGTGCCAGCAGGGCAGCGAGGGGCACAGATACGCAGTATTTT,CASRAARGTDTQYF
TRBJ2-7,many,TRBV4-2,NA,TGTGCCAGCAGCCAAGTTGTCGGGGGCTACGAGCAGTACTTC,CASSQVVGGYEQYF
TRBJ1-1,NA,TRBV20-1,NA,TGCAGTGCTAGGTCAGACTCTGAAGCTTTCTTT,CSARSDSEAFF
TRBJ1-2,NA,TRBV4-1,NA,TGCGCCAGCAGCCAAGATGCTCAGGACCCGAGGGGAGGCTACACCTTC,CASSQDAQDPRGGYTF
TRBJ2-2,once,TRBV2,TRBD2,TGTGCCAGCAACTTAGCGGGGCCGAACACCGGGGAGCTGTTTTTT,CASNLAGPNTGELFF
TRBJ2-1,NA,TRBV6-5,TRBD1,TGTGCCAGCAGCGGACAGGGGCGGGGGAATGAGCAGTTCTTC,CASSGQGRGNEQFF
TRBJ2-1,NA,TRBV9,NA,TGTGCCAGCGCCCCGACAGGGAGGCCCTACAATGAGCAGTTCTTC,CASAPTGRPYNEQFF
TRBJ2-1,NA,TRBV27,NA,TGTGCCAGCAGTACAAGGGGGTACCCCTCCTACAATGAGCAGTTCTTC,CASSTRGYPSYNEQFF
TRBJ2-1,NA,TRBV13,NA,TGTGCCAGCAGCCCACGGTCAGGGAGCTCCTACAATGAGCAGTTCTTC,CASSPRSGSSYNEQFF
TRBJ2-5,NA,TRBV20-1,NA,TGCAGTGCCATTTCGACGGAGACCCAGTACTTC,CSAISTETQYF
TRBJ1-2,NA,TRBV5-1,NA,TGCGCCAGCAGCTTGGAGGTCCGGTCGGGCTACACCTTC,CASSLEVRSGYTF
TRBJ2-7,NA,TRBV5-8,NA,TGTGCCAGCAGCTTGCGTTCGATAGAACCCTCCTACGAGCAGTACTTC,CASSLRSIEPSYEQYF
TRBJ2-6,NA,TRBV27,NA,TGTGCCAGCTCAGGATTCTCTGGGGCCAACGTCCTGACTTTC,CASSGFSGANVLTF
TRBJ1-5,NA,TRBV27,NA,TGTGCCAGCAGTTTGGAGGGAGGCGATCAGCCCCAGCATTTT,CASSLEGGDQPQHF